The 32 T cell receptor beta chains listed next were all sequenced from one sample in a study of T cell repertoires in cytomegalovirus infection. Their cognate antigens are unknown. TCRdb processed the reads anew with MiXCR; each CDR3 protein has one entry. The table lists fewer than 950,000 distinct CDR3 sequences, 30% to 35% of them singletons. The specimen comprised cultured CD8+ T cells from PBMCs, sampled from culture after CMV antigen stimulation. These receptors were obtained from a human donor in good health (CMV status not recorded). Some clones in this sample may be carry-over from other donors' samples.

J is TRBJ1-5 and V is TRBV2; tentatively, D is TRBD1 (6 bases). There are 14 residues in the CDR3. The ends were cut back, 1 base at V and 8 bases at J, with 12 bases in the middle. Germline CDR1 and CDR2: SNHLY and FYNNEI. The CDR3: CASSEGGGEKPQHF. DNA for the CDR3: TGTGCCAGCAGTGAAGGAGGGGGTGAAAAGCCCCAGCATTTT. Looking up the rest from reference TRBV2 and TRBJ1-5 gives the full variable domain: EPEVTQTPSHQVTQMGQEVILRCVPISNHLYFYWYRQILGQKVEFLVSFYNNEISEKSEIFDDQFSVERPDGSNFTLKIRSTKLEDSAMYFCASSEGGGEKPQHFGDGTRLSIL.

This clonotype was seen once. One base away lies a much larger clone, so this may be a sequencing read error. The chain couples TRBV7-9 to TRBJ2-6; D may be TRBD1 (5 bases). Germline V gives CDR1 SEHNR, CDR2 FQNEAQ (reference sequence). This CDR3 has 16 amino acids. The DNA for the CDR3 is TGTGCCAGCAGCTTAACGAAAGGGCCTGGGGCCAACGTCCTGGCTTTC. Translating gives CASSLTKGPGANVLAF.

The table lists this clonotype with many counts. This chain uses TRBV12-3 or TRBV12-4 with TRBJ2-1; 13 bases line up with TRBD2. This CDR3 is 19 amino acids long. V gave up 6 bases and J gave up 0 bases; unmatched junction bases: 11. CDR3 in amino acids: CASSPGLAGKQPSYNEQFF. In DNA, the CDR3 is TGTGCCAGCAGCCCGGGACTAGCGGGGAAACAGCCCTCCTACAATGAGCAGTTCTTC.

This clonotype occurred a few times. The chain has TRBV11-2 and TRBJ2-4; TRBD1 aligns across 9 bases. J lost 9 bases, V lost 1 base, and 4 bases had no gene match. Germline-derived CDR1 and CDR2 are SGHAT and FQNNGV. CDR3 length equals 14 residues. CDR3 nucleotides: TGTGCCAGCAGCTTAGGCACAGGGGGCAGCATTCAGTACTTC. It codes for CASSLGTGGSIQYF.

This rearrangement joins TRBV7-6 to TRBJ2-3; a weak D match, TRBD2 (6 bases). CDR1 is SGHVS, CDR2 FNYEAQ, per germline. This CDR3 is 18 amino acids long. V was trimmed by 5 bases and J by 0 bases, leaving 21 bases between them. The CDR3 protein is CASSPEPGLQSSTDTQYF. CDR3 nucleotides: TGTGCCAGCAGCCCCGAACCGGGACTCCAATCTAGCACAGATACGCAGTATTTT.

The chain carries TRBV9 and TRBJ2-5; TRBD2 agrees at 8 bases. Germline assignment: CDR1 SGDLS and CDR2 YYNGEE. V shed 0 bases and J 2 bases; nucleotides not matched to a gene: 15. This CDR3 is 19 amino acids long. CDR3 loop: CASSVVGAGEQNSQETQYF. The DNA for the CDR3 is TGTGCCAGCAGCGTAGTAGGAGCGGGGGAACAGAATTCTCAAGAGACCCAGTACTTC.

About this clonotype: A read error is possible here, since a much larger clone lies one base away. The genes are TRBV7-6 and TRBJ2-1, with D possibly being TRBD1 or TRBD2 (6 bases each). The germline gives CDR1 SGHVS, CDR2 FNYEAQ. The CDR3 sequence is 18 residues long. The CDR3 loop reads CASSFRGRGAFSYNVQFF. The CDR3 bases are TGTGCCAGCAGCTTCCGGGGTAGGGGGGCTTTCTCCTACAATGTGCAGTTCTTC. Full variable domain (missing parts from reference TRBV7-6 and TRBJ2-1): GAGVSQSPRYKVTKRGQDVALRCDPISGHVSLYWYRQALGQGPEFLTYFNYEAQQDKSGLPNDRFSAERPEGSISTLTIQRTEQRDSAMYRCASSFRGRGAFSYNVQFFGPGTRLTVL.

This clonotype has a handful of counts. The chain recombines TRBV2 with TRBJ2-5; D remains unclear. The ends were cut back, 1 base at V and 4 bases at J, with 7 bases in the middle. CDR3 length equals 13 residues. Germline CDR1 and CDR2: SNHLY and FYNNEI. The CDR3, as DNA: TGTGCCAGCAGTGAAGGGACCCCAGAGACCCAGTACTTC. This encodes CASSEGTPETQYF.

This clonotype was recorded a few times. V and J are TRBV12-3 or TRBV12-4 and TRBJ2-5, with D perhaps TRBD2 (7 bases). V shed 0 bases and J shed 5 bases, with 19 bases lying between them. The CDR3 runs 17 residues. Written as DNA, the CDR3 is TGTGCCAGCAGTTTAGCGGGGGGGGGCGACCATGCCGAGACCCAGTACTTC. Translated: CASSLAGGGDHAETQYF.

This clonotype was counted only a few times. The CDR3 reads CASKGVEAESSYEQYF. The CDR3 bases are TGTGCCAGCAAGGGGGTGGAGGCGGAAAGCTCCTACGAGCAGTACTTC. The chain employs TRBV6-1 and TRBJ2-7, with a weak D call TRBD1 (6 bases). V lost 7 bases and J lost 0, with 19 bases in between. In germline, CDR1 is MNHNS, CDR2 SASEGT. The CDR3 is 16 amino acids.

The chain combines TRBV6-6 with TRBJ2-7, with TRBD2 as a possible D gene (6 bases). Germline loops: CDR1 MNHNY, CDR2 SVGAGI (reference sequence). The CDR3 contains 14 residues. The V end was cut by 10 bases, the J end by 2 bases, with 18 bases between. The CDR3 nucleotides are TGTGCCAACCCTCCTCCTAGCGCAACCTACGAGCAGTACGTC. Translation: CANPPPSATYEQYV.

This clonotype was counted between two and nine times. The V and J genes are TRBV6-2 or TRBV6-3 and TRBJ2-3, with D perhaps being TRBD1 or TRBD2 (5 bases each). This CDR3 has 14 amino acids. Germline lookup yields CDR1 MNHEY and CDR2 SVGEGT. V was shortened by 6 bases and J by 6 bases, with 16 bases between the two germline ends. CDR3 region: CASSQMGTADTQYF. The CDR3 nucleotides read TGTGCCAGCAGCCAAATGGGGACCGCCGATACGCAGTATTTT.

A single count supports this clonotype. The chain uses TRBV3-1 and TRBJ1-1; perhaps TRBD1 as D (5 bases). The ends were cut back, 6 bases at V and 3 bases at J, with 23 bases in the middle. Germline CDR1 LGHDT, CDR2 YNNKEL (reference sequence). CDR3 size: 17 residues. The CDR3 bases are TGTGCCAGCAGACCCCCCCGCGGGGGTCGGACGGACACTGAAGCTTTCTTT. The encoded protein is CASRPPRGGRTDTEAFF.

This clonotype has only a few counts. For the CDR3, the DNA is TGTGCCAGTAGTTATGACAGCAGATTCACAGATACGCAGTATTTT. The encoded protein is CASSYDSRFTDTQYF. The V gene is TRBV9, the J gene TRBJ2-3, with D possibly matching TRBD1 (5 bases). Germline V gives CDR1 SGDLS, CDR2 YYNGEE. The V end was cut by 8 bases, the J end by 2 bases, with 18 bases between. The CDR3 loop spans 15 amino acids.

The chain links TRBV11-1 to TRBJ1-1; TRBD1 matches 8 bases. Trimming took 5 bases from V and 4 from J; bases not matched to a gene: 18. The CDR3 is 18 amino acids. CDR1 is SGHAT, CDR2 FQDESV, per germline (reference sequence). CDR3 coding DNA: TGTGCCAGCAGCCCCCACGGACAGGGCTTTTTTTTGAGCACTGAAGCTTTCTTT. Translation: CASSPHGQGFFLSTEAFF.

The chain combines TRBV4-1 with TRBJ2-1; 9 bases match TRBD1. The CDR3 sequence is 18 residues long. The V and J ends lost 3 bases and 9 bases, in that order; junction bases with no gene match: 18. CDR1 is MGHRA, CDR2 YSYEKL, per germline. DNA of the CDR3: TGCGCCAGCAGCCAGAGTTCCGGGACAGGGAGTCCCCGGGGTGAGCAGTTCTTC. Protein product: CASSQSSGTGSPRGEQFF.

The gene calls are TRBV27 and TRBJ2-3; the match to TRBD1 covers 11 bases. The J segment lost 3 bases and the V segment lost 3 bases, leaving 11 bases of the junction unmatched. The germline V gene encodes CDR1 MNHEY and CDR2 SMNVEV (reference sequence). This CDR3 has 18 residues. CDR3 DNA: TGTGCCAGCAGTTTTTTCGGCGGGACAGGGGGTATAACAGATACGCAGTATTTT. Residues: CASSFFGGTGGITDTQYF.

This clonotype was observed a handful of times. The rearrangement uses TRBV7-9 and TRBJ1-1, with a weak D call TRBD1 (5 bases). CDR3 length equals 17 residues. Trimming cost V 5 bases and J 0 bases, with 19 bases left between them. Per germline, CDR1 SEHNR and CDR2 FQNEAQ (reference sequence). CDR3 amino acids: CASSPGTRQRMNTEAFF. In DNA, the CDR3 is TGTGCCAGCAGCCCTGGCACGAGACAGAGAATGAACACTGAAGCTTTCTTT.

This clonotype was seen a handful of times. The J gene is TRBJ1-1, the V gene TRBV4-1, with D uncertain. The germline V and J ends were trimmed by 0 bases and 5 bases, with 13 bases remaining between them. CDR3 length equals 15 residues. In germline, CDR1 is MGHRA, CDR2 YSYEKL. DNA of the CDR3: TGCGCCAGCAGCCAAGAGACCCTCACCGTGACTGAAGCTTTCTTT. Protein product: CASSQETLTVTEAFF.

The CDR3 region is CASSWSKEIEQFF. The DNA of the CDR3 is TGTGCCAGCAGCTGGTCGAAAGAGATCGAGCAGTTCTTC. V usage is TRBV6-6 and J usage is TRBJ2-1; D is ambiguous. Trimming removed 6 bases from V and 10 bases from J, with 16 bases in between. The germline CDR1 and CDR2 sequences are MNHNY and SVGAGI (reference sequence). This CDR3 has 13 amino acids.

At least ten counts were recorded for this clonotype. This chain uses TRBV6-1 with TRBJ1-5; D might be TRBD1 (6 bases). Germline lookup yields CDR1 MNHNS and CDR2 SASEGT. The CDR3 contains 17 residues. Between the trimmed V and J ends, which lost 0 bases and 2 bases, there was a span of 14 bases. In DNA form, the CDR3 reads TGTGCCAGCAGTGAAGCGCGGGCAGGGGAGGGCAATCAGCCCCAGCATTTT. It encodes CASSEARAGEGNQPQHF.

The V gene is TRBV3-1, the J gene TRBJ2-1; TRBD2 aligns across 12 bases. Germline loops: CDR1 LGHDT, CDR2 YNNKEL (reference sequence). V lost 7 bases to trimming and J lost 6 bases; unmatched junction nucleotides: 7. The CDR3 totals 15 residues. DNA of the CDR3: TGTGCCAGCACACCAAGACTAGCGGGGGCCAATGAGCAGTTCTTC. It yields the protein CASTPRLAGANEQFF.

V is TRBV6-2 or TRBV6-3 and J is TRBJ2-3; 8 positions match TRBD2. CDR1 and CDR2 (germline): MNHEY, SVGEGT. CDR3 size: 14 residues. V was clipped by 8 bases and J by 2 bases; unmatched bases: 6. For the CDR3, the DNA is TGTGCCAGCGGTAGCGGGGAGACCACAGATACGCAGTATTTT. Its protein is CASGSGETTDTQYF.

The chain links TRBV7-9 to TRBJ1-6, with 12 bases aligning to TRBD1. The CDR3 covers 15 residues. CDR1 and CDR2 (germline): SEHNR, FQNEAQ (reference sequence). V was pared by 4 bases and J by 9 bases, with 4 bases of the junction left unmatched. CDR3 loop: CASSSGTGGSSPLHF. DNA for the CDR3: TGTGCCAGCAGCTCAGGGACAGGGGGCTCTTCACCCCTCCACTTT.

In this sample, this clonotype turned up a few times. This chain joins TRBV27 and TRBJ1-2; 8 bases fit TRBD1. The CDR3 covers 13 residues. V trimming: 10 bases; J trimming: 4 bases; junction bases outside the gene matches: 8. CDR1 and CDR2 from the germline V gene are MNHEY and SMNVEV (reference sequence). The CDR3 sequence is CATGSGGVYGYTF. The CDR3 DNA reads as TGTGCCACCGGGTCAGGGGGCGTCTATGGCTACACCTTC.

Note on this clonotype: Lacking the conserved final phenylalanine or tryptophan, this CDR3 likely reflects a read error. The CDR3 DNA is TGTGCCAGCAGCCCACGGGGGTCCTACAATGAGCAGTTCATC. Protein product: CASSPRGSYNEQFI. The rearrangement uses TRBV7-4 and TRBJ2-1; perhaps TRBD2 as D (6 bases). The CDR3 contains 14 residues. With 5 bases removed from V and 1 base from J, the gap between germline ends came to 9 bases. Germline values: CDR1 SGHVT, CDR2 SQSDAQ.

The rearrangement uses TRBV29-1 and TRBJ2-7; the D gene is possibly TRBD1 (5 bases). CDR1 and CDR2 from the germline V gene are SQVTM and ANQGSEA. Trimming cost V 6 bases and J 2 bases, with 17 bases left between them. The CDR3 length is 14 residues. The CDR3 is CSVETASDTYEQYF. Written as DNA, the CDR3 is TGCAGCGTCGAGACAGCGTCTGATACCTACGAGCAGTACTTC.

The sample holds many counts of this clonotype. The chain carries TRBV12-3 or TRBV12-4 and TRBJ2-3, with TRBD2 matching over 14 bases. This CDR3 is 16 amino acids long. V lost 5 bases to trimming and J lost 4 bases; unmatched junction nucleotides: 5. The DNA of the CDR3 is TGTGCCAGCAGTGCAAGACTAGCGGGGGGGTCAGATACGCAGTATTTT. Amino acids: CASSARLAGGSDTQYF.

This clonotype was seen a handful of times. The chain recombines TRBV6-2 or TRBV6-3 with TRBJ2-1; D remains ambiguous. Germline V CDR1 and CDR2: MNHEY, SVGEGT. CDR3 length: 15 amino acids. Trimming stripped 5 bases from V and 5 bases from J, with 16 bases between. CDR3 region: CASSRYSGSNNEQFF. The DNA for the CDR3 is TGTGCCAGCAGTAGATATTCCGGGTCCAACAATGAGCAGTTCTTC.

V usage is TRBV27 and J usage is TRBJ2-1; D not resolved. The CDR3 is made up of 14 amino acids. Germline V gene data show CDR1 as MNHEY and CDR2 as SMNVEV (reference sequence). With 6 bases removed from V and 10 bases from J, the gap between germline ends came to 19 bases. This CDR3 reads CASRLANGLLEQFF. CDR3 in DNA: TGTGCCAGCAGATTAGCTAACGGGCTTTTGGAGCAGTTCTTC.

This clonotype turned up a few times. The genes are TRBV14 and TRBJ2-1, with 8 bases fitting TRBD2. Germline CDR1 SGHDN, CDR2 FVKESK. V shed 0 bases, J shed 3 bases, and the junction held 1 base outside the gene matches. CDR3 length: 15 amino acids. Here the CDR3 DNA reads TGTGCCAGCAGCCAAGAGGCGGGGGGCTACAATGAGCAGTTCTTC. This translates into CASSQEAGGYNEQFF.

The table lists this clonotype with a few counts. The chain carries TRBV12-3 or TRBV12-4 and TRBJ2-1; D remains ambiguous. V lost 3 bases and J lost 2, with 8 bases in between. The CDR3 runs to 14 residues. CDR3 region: CASSFPGTYNEQFF. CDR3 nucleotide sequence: TGTGCCAGCAGTTTTCCAGGTACCTACAATGAGCAGTTCTTC.